This TCR beta chain was identified during a study of T cell responses to AZD1222 COVID-19 vaccine. Study summary: Samples with a second dose at about 4 or about 12 weeks were pooled together.

Looked up from germline, CDR1 is MNHEY and CDR2 is SVGAGI. Deletions cut 6 bases from V and 2 bases from J, with 11 bases between. This CDR3 region has 14 residues. This table comes from immunoSEQ multiplex PCR, and its TCRdb copy is limited to in-frame clones, with some not included. The table lists 100,000 to 150,000 clones, about 90% of them singletons. The TCR sequence derives from an adult in good health. Material: peripheral blood, obtained on day 0 of AZD1222 vaccination. The chain has TRBV6-5 and TRBJ1-5; D might be TRBD1 (6 bases). The CDR3 loop is CASRWGGGNQPQHF. CDR3 nucleotides: TGTGCCAGCAGGTGGGGGGGCGGCAATCAGCCCCAGCATTTT.